Shown below are 6 T cell receptor beta chains from a single sample sequenced in a study of beta chain features in type 1 diabetes (dated by TCRdb to 2016 to 2019). General study outcomes and caveats: Type 1 diabetes patients showed a moderate but significant shortening of TCRB CDR3 length in all four CD4+ subsets.

Library method: the immunoSEQ multiplex PCR assay. The entire isolated RNA was reverse transcribed using the High Capacity cDNA Reverse Transcription Kit, and thus expressed TCRB transcripts were sequenced. This immuneACCESS table, as held by TCRdb, lists in-frame sequences with V and J called but not all clones. Of the missing ones, under half trace to an unresolved V gene in checked studies; the others have no known cause. The sample records roughly 230,000 clones, approximately 10% of which are singletons. Roughly 0.017% of the sample rests with the top ten. These TCRs' antigens remain unknown. Sequenced input: naive CD4+ T cells from blood. The cell subset or site tag for this specimen amounts to: true naive CD4+ T cells. These TCRs come from a young man with type 1 diabetes.

This clone was seen a few times. V usage is TRBV27 and J usage is TRBJ1-5; D is perhaps TRBD1 (6 bases). This CDR3 is built from 17 residues. The germline V gene has CDR1 MNHEY and CDR2 SMNVEV (reference sequence). V dropped 6 bases and J dropped 0 bases, with 18 bases sitting between them. CDR3 sequence (DNA): TGTGCCAGCAGGCTCCCGGCAGGGGTCTATAGCAATCAGCCCCAGCATTTT. It is translated as CASRLPAGVYSNQPQHF.

The V gene is TRBV11-2, the J gene TRBJ2-3; TRBD2 aligns across 7 bases. V lost 3 bases to trimming and J lost 0 bases; unmatched junction nucleotides: 3. The CDR3 loop spans 15 amino acids. Germline V lookup: CDR1 SGHAT, CDR2 FQNNGV. CDR3 bases: TGTGCCAGCAGCTTCAGCGGGGTTAGCACAGATACGCAGTATTTT. Translated, it gives CASSFSGVSTDTQYF.

The V gene is TRBV7-9, the J gene TRBJ1-2; TRBD1 is a possible D gene (6 bases). This CDR3 comprises 17 residues. Germline CDR1 and CDR2: SEHNR and FQNEAQ (reference sequence). V gave up 4 bases and J gave up 2 bases, with 20 bases separating them. The CDR3 here is CASSYGSGTKNNYGYTF. DNA for the CDR3: TGTGCCAGCAGCTACGGGTCGGGGACAAAGAACAACTATGGCTACACCTTC.

This clone was observed a handful of times. This chain's CDR3 is CASSQEAAGTGREQYF. The CDR3 nucleotides are TGCGCCAGCAGCCAAGAGGCCGCCGGGACAGGACGCGAGCAGTACTTC. The V and J genes are TRBV4-1 and TRBJ2-7; 8 bases align to TRBD1. This CDR3 spans 16 amino acids. In germline, CDR1 is MGHRA, CDR2 YSYEKL. V gave up 0 bases and J gave up 6 bases; unmatched junction bases: 10.

The chain couples TRBV5-4 to TRBJ2-2; 10 bases agree with TRBD2. V trimming: 4 bases; J trimming: 1 base; junction bases outside the gene matches: 4. This CDR3 contains 16 residues. The germline CDR1 and CDR2 sequences are SGHNT and YYREEE (reference sequence). This CDR3 is CASSNLAGVNTGELFF. Here the CDR3 DNA reads TGTGCCAGCAGCAACCTAGCGGGGGTGAACACCGGGGAGCTGTTTTTT.

This chain links TRBV6-5 with TRBJ2-1; D is perhaps TRBD2 (5 bases). The CDR3 has 12 residues. Germline V lookup: CDR1 MNHEY, CDR2 SVGAGI. With 7 bases removed from V and 4 bases from J, the gap between germline ends came to 8 bases. The CDR3 nucleotides read TGTGCCAGCATGAGGGTTTACAATGAGCAGTTCTTC. This gives the protein CASMRVYNEQFF.